A selection of T cell receptor beta chains follows, all from one sample in a study of identical twins. MiXCR was run by TCRdb on the 5' RACE reads, yielding one entry per CDR3 protein. The repertoire holds hundreds of thousands of distinct CDR3 sequences, with more than 6.5% as singletons. These same records also appear under a second study, on yellow fever vaccine responses in identical twins.

The sequenced sample consisted of memory (CD45RO+) T cells sorted from blood. These TCRs come from a woman between 18 and 30 years old in good health. Each CDR3 is given with its conserved first and last residue. A D gene is named only where the DNA matches it firmly. For some rows the clone size is stated as once, few or many, or as a class when expanded; others skip it.

J gene,clone size,D gene,V gene,CDR3 DNA,CDR3 protein
TRBJ2-5,many,-,TRBV2,TGTGCCAGCAGTGAGGACTTTCAAGTCCAAGAGACCCAGTACTTC,CASSEDFQVQETQYF
TRBJ1-5,many,-,TRBV3-1,TGTGCCAGCAGCCAAGCCGCGGGAGGGGTCAATCAGCCCCAGCATTTT,CASSQAAGGVNQPQHF
TRBJ2-6,-,-,TRBV15,TGTGCCACCAGCAGAGATGGAAAGGGCCCAGGCAGTGGGGCCAACGTCCTGACTTTC,CATSRDGKGPGSGANVLTF
TRBJ1-2,many,-,TRBV12-3/TRBV12-4,TGTGCCAGCAGTTTACCGGGGAGCTATGGCTACACCTTC,CASSLPGSYGYTF
TRBJ2-3,-,-,TRBV20-1,TGCAGTAACATCCAAAGGGCCGAGAGTAGCACAGATACGCAGTATTTT,CSNIQRAESSTDTQYF
TRBJ1-5,-,TRBD1,TRBV20-1,TGCAGCGCACCTGGACAGGGCAGCCAGCCCCAGCATTTT,CSAPGQGSQPQHF
TRBJ2-1,many,TRBD2,TRBV2,TGTGCCAGCAGTCACCAGCGGGAGGGCTCCTACAATGAGCAGTTCTTC,CASSHQREGSYNEQFF
TRBJ1-1,many,-,TRBV6-1,TGTGCCAGCAAGTTCGACACTGAAGCTTTCTTT,CASKFDTEAFF
TRBJ2-5,-,-,TRBV9,TGTGCCAGCAGTCGCGCCGAAGAGACCCAGTACTTC,CASSRAEETQYF
TRBJ1-1,-,-,TRBV7-6,TGTGCCAGCAGCCCCAAAGACCCCCAGCGAAACACTGAAGCTTTCTTT,CASSPKDPQRNTEAFF
TRBJ1-1,-,-,TRBV7-8,TGTGCCAGCAGCTTAGATGGTCTAGGGAGGACTGAAGCTTTCTTT,CASSLDGLGRTEAFF
TRBJ2-2,many,-,TRBV14,TGTGCCAGCAGCCGACTCGGGGTAAACACCGGGGAGCTGTTTTTT,CASSRLGVNTGELFF
TRBJ2-7,few,-,TRBV25-1,TGTGCCAGCAGTTTTTCCCTAATGAGCGTGGCAGGCGAGCAGTACTTC,CASSFSLMSVAGEQYF
TRBJ1-6,-,-,TRBV4-1,TGCGCCAGCAGCCAAGACTCTGGGTATAATTCACCCCTCCACTTT,CASSQDSGYNSPLHF
TRBJ2-2,many,TRBD2,TRBV12-3/TRBV12-4,TGTGCCAGCAGTCCATCTGCGGGAGCGTGGACCGGGGAGCTGTTTTTT,CASSPSAGAWTGELFF
TRBJ2-1,-,TRBD2,TRBV5-1,TGCGCCAGCAGCTTGCGGGGGGGGCCGGCGTCCCACAATGAGCAGTTCTTC,CASSLRGGPASHNEQFF
TRBJ2-1,many,-,TRBV25-1,TGTGCCAGCAGGGGTAGCGGTGGCTCCTACAATGAGCAGTTCTTC,CASRGSGGSYNEQFF
TRBJ2-5,-,TRBD2,TRBV5-4,TGTGCCAGCAGCTTGACTAGCGGACGACGCTACCAAGAGACCCAGTACTTC,CASSLTSGRRYQETQYF
TRBJ2-1,many,TRBD2,TRBV27,TGTGCCAGCAGTTTCACTAGCGGGGGTGAGCAGTTCTTC,CASSFTSGGEQFF
TRBJ2-5,many,TRBD2,TRBV2,TGTGCCAGCAGTGTCGTCACTAGCGGGAGTAAAGAGACCCAGTACTTC,CASSVVTSGSKETQYF
TRBJ2-5,many,TRBD1,TRBV12-3/TRBV12-4,TGTGCCAGCAGTCCGTCCTTGACAGGGGGCAGGGAGACCCAGTACTTC,CASSPSLTGGRETQYF
TRBJ2-1,few,-,TRBV2,TGTGCCAGCAGTGAAGCGCGTGTCGCCGAGGAGTTCTTC,CASSEARVAEEFF
TRBJ1-1,many,-,TRBV15,TGTGCCACCAGCAGAGATCTGGGGGCGTACACTGAAGCTTTCTTT,CATSRDLGAYTEAFF
TRBJ2-7,-,TRBD2,TRBV5-1,TGCGCCAGCAGCGGGGTGGCGGGAGGACCCTACGAGCAGTACTTC,CASSGVAGGPYEQYF